Following are 21 T cell receptor beta chains from one sample sequenced in a study of blood T cell repertoires in COVID-19. Here immunoSEQ multiplex PCR was the method, and the copy in TCRdb shows in-frame clones only, minus some. The top ten clones hold around 5% of a sample with about 91,000 clones, about 88% of them seen once. The source material was peripheral blood. These receptor sequences come from a woman aged 80 or over with active COVID-19.

V is TRBV5-1 and J is TRBJ1-1; no reliable D call. Per the germline V gene, CDR1 is SGHRS and CDR2 is YFSETQ. The CDR3 contains 12 residues. V was pared by 2 bases and J by 3 bases, with 5 bases between. CDR3 residues: CASSFLDTEAFF. The CDR3 DNA is TGCGCCAGCAGCTTCCTTGACACTGAAGCTTTCTTT.

The chain has TRBV4-2 and TRBJ2-1; D ambiguous. This CDR3 comprises 14 residues. Germline V gene lookup returns CDR1 LGHNA and CDR2 YNFKEQ. Trimming removed 0 bases from V and 8 bases from J, with 11 bases in between. The CDR3, as DNA: TGTGCCAGCAGCCAAGAACTCACTGCGGATGAGCAGTTCTTC. This gives the protein CASSQELTADEQFF.

V gene TRBV11-2 combines with J gene TRBJ2-7; the D gene is possibly TRBD1 (6 bases). Trimming cost V 1 base and J 2 bases, with 6 bases left between them. This CDR3 comprises 13 residues. Germline assignment: CDR1 SGHAT and CDR2 FQNNGV. Here the CDR3 DNA reads TGTGCCAGCAGCTTAGGGGGGCCCTACGAGCAGTACTTC. Translated, it gives CASSLGGPYEQYF.

Here the CDR3 DNA reads TGTGCCAGCAGCCACCGCTATGGGGCGAACACTGAAGCTTTCTTT. Amino acids: CASSHRYGANTEAFF. This chain joins TRBV28 and TRBJ1-1, with D possibly matching TRBD1 (5 bases). The V and J ends lost 6 bases and 1 base respectively, with 15 bases between them. The CDR3 covers 15 residues. In germline, CDR1 is MDHEN, CDR2 SYDVKM.

The chain carries TRBV6-6 and TRBJ1-2; no definite D call. Trimming left V 8 bases short and J 4 bases short, with 17 bases between. Germline CDR1 MNHNY, CDR2 SVGAGI (reference sequence). This CDR3 comprises 14 residues. CDR3 amino acids: CASAHEVPGYGYTF. The CDR3 nucleotides are TGTGCCAGCGCCCACGAGGTTCCCGGCTATGGCTACACCTTC.

The V gene is TRBV5-6, the J gene TRBJ2-2, with D possibly matching TRBD1 (5 bases). V was pared by 0 bases and J by 4 bases, with 7 bases between. The germline gives CDR1 SGHDT, CDR2 YYEEEE. The CDR3 totals 14 residues. The CDR3 spells CASSLGQITGELFF. In nucleotides, the CDR3 is TGTGCCAGCAGCTTGGGACAGATCACCGGGGAGCTGTTTTTT.

This CDR3 is CASSLGRGEWADTQYF. CDR3 nucleotide sequence: TGTGCCAGCAGCTTAGGCAGGGGGGAGTGGGCAGATACGCAGTATTTT. The chain joins TRBV7-9 to TRBJ2-3, with D perhaps matching TRBD1 (7 bases). Trimming removed 1 base at V and 4 bases at J, with 15 bases between. CDR1 SEHNR and CDR2 FQNEAQ come from the germline V gene (reference sequence). The CDR3 has 16 residues. The full variable domain, completed using reference TRBV7-9 and TRBJ2-3, is DTGVSQNPRHKITKRGQNVTFRCDPISEHNRLYWYRQTLGQGPEFLTYFQNEAQLEKSRLLSDRFSAERPKGSFSTLEIQRTEQGDSAMYLCASSLGRGEWADTQYFGPGTRLTVL.

This CDR3 reads CASSYSVREADYGYTF. For the CDR3, the DNA is TGTGCCAGCAGTTACTCGGTCAGGGAGGCCGACTATGGCTACACCTTC. The V and J genes are TRBV6-5 and TRBJ1-2; D possibly corresponds to TRBD1 (5 bases). Germline lookup yields CDR1 MNHEY and CDR2 SVGAGI. This CDR3 region has 16 residues. Trimming pared 0 bases from V and 3 bases from J, leaving 14 bases between.

This clone was detected only a few times. The chain uses TRBV11-2 and TRBJ1-1, with no clear D. The V end was cut by 4 bases, the J end by 2 bases, with 11 bases between. CDR1 and CDR2 (germline): SGHAT, FQNNGV. This CDR3 contains 14 residues. CDR3 nucleotide sequence: TGTGCCAGCAGCTCCGTTCCAGAAAACACTGAAGCTTTCTTT. This codes for CASSSVPENTEAFF.

The chain has TRBV7-9 and TRBJ1-6; the D gene is possibly TRBD1 (5 bases). CDR1 and CDR2 from the germline V gene are SEHNR and FQNEAQ (reference sequence). The CDR3 consists of 15 residues. Trimming left V 3 bases short and J 7 bases short, with 13 bases between. CDR3 coding DNA: TGTGCCAGCAGCTTCTCGTCGACAGCGAATTCACCCCTCCACTTT. It translates to CASSFSSTANSPLHF.

CDR3 DNA sequence: TGTGCCAGCAGCTTAGACGGAGGAGGTTTCACTGAAGCTTTCTTT. The encoded protein is CASSLDGGGFTEAFF. The V gene is TRBV7-9, the J gene TRBJ1-1; D is ambiguous. The CDR3 is made up of 15 amino acids. Per germline, CDR1 SEHNR and CDR2 FQNEAQ (reference sequence). Trimming took off 1 base at V and 4 bases at J, with 13 bases between the two ends. The entire variable domain, with the rest obtained from reference TRBV7-9 and TRBJ1-1, is as follows: DTGVSQNPRHKITKRGQNVTFRCDPISEHNRLYWYRQTLGQGPEFLTYFQNEAQLEKSRLLSDRFSAERPKGSFSTLEIQRTEQGDSAMYLCASSLDGGGFTEAFFGQGTRLTVV.

This clone has just one count. V gene TRBV3-1 (or the pseudogene TRBV3-2) combines with J gene TRBJ2-5; tentatively, D is TRBD2 (5 bases). With 0 bases removed from V and 5 bases from J, the gap between germline ends came to 13 bases. The V gene's germline CDR1 is LGHDT and CDR2 YNNKEL (reference sequence). The CDR3 has 15 residues. CDR3 DNA sequence: TGTGCCAGCAGCCAAGATTTGCGGGTAAGGGAGACCCAGTACTTC. Protein sequence: CASSQDLRVRETQYF.

This clone has just one count. The chain carries TRBV7-3 and TRBJ2-2; 10 nucleotides agree with TRBD1. V lost 8 bases and J lost 5; bases outside the gene matches: 2. This CDR3 spans 13 amino acids. Germline loops: CDR1 SGHTA, CDR2 FQGTGA. The CDR3: CASGTGVTGELFF. The DNA of the CDR3 is TGTGCCAGCGGGACAGGGGTTACCGGGGAGCTGTTTTTT.

The chain is built from TRBV21-1 and TRBJ1-2. TRBV21-1 is labeled a pseudogene. This CDR3 has 11 amino acids. CDR3 sequence (DNA): TGTGCCAGCAGCAAAAGGAGGGGCTACACCTTC. It codes for CASSKRRGYTF.

The chain is built from TRBV20-1 and TRBJ2-2, with D possibly TRBD2 on 7 matching bases. V was shortened by 3 bases and J by 5 bases, with 13 bases between the two germline ends. Looked up from germline, CDR1 is DFQATT and CDR2 is SNEGSKA (reference sequence). The CDR3 totals 14 residues. The CDR3 protein is CSASTGGLTGELFF. The CDR3 DNA reads TGCAGTGCTAGTACCGGGGGGCTAACCGGGGAGCTGTTTTTT.

This chain uses TRBV6-5 with TRBJ2-2, with TRBD2 identical over 15 bases. The CDR3 is made up of 15 amino acids. CDR1 is MNHEY and CDR2 is SVGAGI in the germline V gene. The trim removed 7 bases at V and 7 bases at J, leaving 4 bases unmatched. CDR3 residues: CASTGLAGGIGELFF. As DNA, the CDR3 is TGTGCCAGCACCGGACTAGCGGGAGGGATCGGGGAGCTGTTTTTT.

The chain has TRBV14 and TRBJ2-3; 11 nucleotides agree with TRBD2. With 5 bases clipped from V and 4 bases from J, the junction kept 8 bases outside the gene matches. The CDR3 is 16 amino acids. Germline lookup yields CDR1 SGHDN and CDR2 FVKESK. The CDR3 is CASSSVPGLAADTQYF. CDR3 nucleotides: TGTGCCAGCAGCAGCGTCCCGGGACTAGCGGCAGATACGCAGTATTTT.

The rearrangement uses TRBV5-1 and TRBJ2-7; 8 positions match TRBD1. CDR1 and CDR2 (germline): SGHRS, YFSETQ. This CDR3 is 16 amino acids long. The ends lost 1 base at V and 0 bases at J; junction bases unmatched: 6. CDR3 amino acids: CASSLNAGGASYEQYF. Here the CDR3 DNA reads TGCGCCAGCAGCTTGAACGCAGGGGGCGCCTCCTACGAGCAGTACTTC.

This chain joins TRBV7-9 and TRBJ2-3; D is perhaps TRBD2 (5 bases). Germline CDR1 SEHNR, CDR2 FQNEAQ (reference sequence). V shed 1 base and J shed 5 bases, with 10 bases lying between them. This CDR3 comprises 14 residues. The CDR3 here is CASSLGWAGDTQYF. The CDR3 DNA follows: TGTGCCAGCAGCTTAGGCTGGGCGGGAGATACGCAGTATTTT.

CDR3 coding DNA: TGTGCCACCGGAAAAGCGGGAGTCACAGATACGCAGTATTTT. Its translation: CATGKAGVTDTQYF. The chain has TRBV24-1 and TRBJ2-3; 8 bases fit TRBD2. Germline V gene sequence: CDR1 KGHDR, CDR2 SFDVKD. The V segment lost 9 bases and the J segment 2 bases; nucleotides outside the gene matches: 6. The CDR3 length is 14 residues.

There are a few counts of this clone. V usage is TRBV11-2 and J usage is TRBJ1-6, with D possibly being TRBD1 (6 bases). Germline lookup yields CDR1 SGHAT and CDR2 FQNNGV. With 7 bases removed from V and 9 bases from J, the gap between germline ends came to 16 bases. The CDR3 loop spans 14 amino acids. The CDR3 region has the DNA TGTGCCAGCAACCCGACAGGATCGCGTTCACCCCTCCACTTT. Amino acids: CASNPTGSRSPLHF.